The next 7 T cell receptor beta chains were all read from a single sample in a study. Each CDR3 protein gets one entry after TCRdb re-called the RT-PCR reads with MiXCR. The repertoire consists of about 680,000 distinct CDR3 sequences, with approximately 15% occurring once and the leading ten covering roughly 3.9%. The sample comprised memory CD4+ T cells from blood. These receptors were collected from a female donor in good health, serving as a healthy control.

Ten or more counts support this clonotype. The chain couples TRBV20-1 to TRBJ2-3, with TRBD2 matching over 9 bases. The germline V gene encodes CDR1 DFQATT and CDR2 SNEGSKA (reference sequence). CDR3 length: 16 amino acids. V lost 8 bases, J lost 5 bases, and 17 bases stayed unmatched. The DNA for the CDR3 is TGCAGTTCCCAGACTAGCGGAGTGCGAGGGGTAGATACGCAGTATTTT. It codes for CSSQTSGVRGVDTQYF.

This clonotype has a count of ten or more. The V call is TRBV6-2 or TRBV6-3, the J call TRBJ2-7; the D is unclear. Germline V CDR1 and CDR2: MNHEY, SVGEGT. Trimming shortened V by 0 bases and J by 2 bases, and 23 bases separated the two germline ends. The CDR3 runs to 19 residues. The CDR3: CASSYSPGIRTSDTYEQYF. The CDR3 DNA is TGTGCCAGCAGTTACTCGCCCGGAATCCGGACCTCAGACACCTACGAGCAGTACTTC.

This clonotype was picked up a small number of times. The chain is built from TRBV11-3 and TRBJ2-1; weak D call: TRBD1 (6 bases). In germline, CDR1 is SGHNT, CDR2 YENEEA. The CDR3 consists of 15 residues. Trimming pared 0 bases from V and 2 bases from J, leaving 8 bases between. Written as DNA, the CDR3 is TGTGCCAGCAGCTTAGATCACAGGGCCTACAATGAGCAGTTCTTC. Translated: CASSLDHRAYNEQFF.

This clonotype was seen a few times. This rearrangement joins TRBV6-1 to TRBJ2-5, with 11 bases fitting TRBD2. The CDR3 is made up of 15 amino acids. V trimming: 7 bases; J trimming: 2 bases; junction bases outside the gene matches: 6. The V gene's germline CDR1 is MNHNS and CDR2 SASEGT. The CDR3 protein is CASITGLAVQETQYF. The CDR3 DNA sequence: TGTGCCAGCATTACGGGACTAGCGGTTCAAGAGACCCAGTACTTC.

This chain uses TRBV9 with TRBJ2-4; D call uncertain. The V end was cut by 4 bases, the J end by 3 bases, with 11 bases between. Germline V gives CDR1 SGDLS, CDR2 YYNGEE. The CDR3 contains 14 residues. The DNA of the CDR3 is TGTGCCAGCAGCCCCCTTAGTAGCAAAAACATTCAGTACTTC. This sequence encodes CASSPLSSKNIQYF.

A few counts support this clonotype. This chain uses TRBV20-1 with TRBJ1-5; D is possibly TRBD1 (6 bases). With 3 bases removed from V and 4 bases from J, the gap between germline ends came to 10 bases. Germline lookup yields CDR1 DFQATT and CDR2 SNEGSKA (reference sequence). The CDR3 sequence is 13 residues long. CDR3 residues: CSARWDKNQPQHF. CDR3 bases: TGCAGTGCTAGGTGGGACAAAAATCAGCCCCAGCATTTT.

There are a few counts of this clonotype. Here the CDR3 omits its conserved ending phenylalanine or tryptophan, so a read error is the likely source. Because the CDR3's place on the DNA is in doubt, the DNA is left out and the CDR3 is given as listed by TCRdb. This chain uses TRBV29-1 with TRBJ1-2. The CDR3 numbers 8 amino acids, ends counted. Per the germline V gene, CDR1 is SQVTM and CDR2 is ANQGSEA. The CDR3 is CSVEGPLL.